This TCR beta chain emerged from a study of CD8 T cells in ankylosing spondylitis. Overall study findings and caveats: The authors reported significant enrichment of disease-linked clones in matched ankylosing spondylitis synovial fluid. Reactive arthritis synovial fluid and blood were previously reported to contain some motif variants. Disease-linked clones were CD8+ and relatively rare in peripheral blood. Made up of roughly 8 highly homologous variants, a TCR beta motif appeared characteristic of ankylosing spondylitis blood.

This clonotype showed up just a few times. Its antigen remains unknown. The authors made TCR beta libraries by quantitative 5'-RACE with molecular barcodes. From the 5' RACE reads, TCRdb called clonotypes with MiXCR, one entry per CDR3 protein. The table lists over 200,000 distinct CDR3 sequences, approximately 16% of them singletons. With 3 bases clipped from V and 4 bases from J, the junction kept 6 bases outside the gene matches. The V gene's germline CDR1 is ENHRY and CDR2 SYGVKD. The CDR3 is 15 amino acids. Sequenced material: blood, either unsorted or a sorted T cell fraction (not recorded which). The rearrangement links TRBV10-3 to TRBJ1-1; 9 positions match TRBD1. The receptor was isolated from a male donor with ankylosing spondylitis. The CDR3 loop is CAISDPGTGITEAFF. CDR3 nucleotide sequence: TGTGCCATCAGTGACCCCGGGACAGGGATCACTGAAGCTTTCTTT.